This T cell receptor beta chain was identified in a study of T cell responses to AZD1222 COVID-19 vaccine. The CDR3 consists of 18 residues. The germline CDR1 and CDR2 sequences are KGHSH and LQKENI. Trimming removed 2 bases from V and 2 bases from J, with 21 bases in between. Concerning this clone: Its antigen remains unknown.

Findings and limits, study-wide: Compared with day 0, the breadth and depth of the Spike-specific TCR repertoire rose significantly after two doses of AZD1222.

The method was immunoSEQ multiplex PCR; TCRdb's version includes in-frame clones alone and lacks a portion of them. The table includes approximately 170,000 clones, approximately 95% detected once. This sequence was found in an adult in good health. The chain recombines TRBV18 with TRBJ2-5; possibly TRBD2 for D (5 bases). The sequencing used peripheral blood, collected on day 0 of AZD1222 vaccination. As DNA, the CDR3 is TGTGCCAGCTCACCATACCGTCACCGGGAAAAATTTCAAGAGACCCAGTACTTC. Translation gives CASSPYRHREKFQETQYF.